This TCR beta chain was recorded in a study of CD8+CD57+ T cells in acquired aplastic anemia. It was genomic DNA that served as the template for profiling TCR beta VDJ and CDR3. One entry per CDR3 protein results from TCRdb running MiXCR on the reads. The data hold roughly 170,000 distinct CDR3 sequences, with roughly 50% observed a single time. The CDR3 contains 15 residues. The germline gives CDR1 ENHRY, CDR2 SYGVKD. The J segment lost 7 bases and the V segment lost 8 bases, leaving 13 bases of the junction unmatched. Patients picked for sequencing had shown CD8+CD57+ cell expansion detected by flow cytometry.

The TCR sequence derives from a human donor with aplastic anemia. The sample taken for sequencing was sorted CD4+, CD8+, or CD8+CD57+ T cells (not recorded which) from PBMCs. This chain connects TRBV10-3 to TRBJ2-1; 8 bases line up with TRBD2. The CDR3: CAIGAAGAMWNEQFF. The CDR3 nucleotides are TGTGCCATCGGGGCAGCGGGGGCGATGTGGAATGAGCAGTTCTTC.